One sample yielded the 7 T cell receptor beta chains listed below, sequenced in a study of liver allograft versus peripheral blood T cells. The wider study: Transplanted livers held T cell receptor repertoires, and these were compared with repertoires in recipients' peripheral blood.

A single record per CDR3 protein comes from TCRdb applying MiXCR to the reads. Of approximately 12,000 distinct CDR3 sequences listed, approximately 22% are singletons. These receptors were taken from a human patient who had a liver transplant. The graft donor may account for some of the T cells.

About this clonotype itself: This may be a read error: a much more frequent sequence differs by one nucleotide. The rearrangement joins TRBV29-1 to TRBJ1-3; D may be TRBD1 (5 bases). The CDR3 contains 14 residues. Germline CDR1 and CDR2: SQVTM and ANQGSEA. DNA of the CDR3: TGCAGCGTTGCGTGGGGGGTCTCTGGAAACACCATATGTTTT. Translation gives CSVAWGVSGNTICF.

This clonotype is termed medium-sized. V is TRBV7-9 and J is TRBJ1-5, with 7 bases that match TRBD1. Losses at the gene ends were 9 bases for V and 3 bases for J; bases not matched to a gene: 2. CDR3 size: 12 residues. The germline V gene encodes CDR1 SEHNR and CDR2 FQNEAQ (reference sequence). The CDR3 spells CARDRDNQPQHF. Written as DNA, the CDR3 is TGTGCCAGAGACAGGGACAATCAGCCCCAGCATTTT.

This clonotype is labeled medium-sized (0.01 to 0.1%). The chain joins TRBV6-6 to TRBJ1-5; 9 bases line up with TRBD1. CDR3 length equals 13 residues. V trimming: 4 bases; J trimming: 7 bases; junction bases outside the gene matches: 2. Germline loops: CDR1 MNHNY, CDR2 SVGAGI (reference sequence). The CDR3 nucleotides are TGTGCCAGCAGTTGGACAGGGGAACAGCCCCAGCATTTT. Translation gives CASSWTGEQPQHF.

This clonotype is classed as medium-sized (0.01 to 0.1%). In DNA, the CDR3 is TGTGCCAGCAGTCGGGACAGGGGCTATGGCTACACCTTC. Translating gives CASSRDRGYGYTF. The rearrangement uses TRBV6-5 and TRBJ1-2; 10 bases align to TRBD1. Trimming cost V 5 bases and J 4 bases; bases outside gene matches: 1. The germline V gene encodes CDR1 MNHEY and CDR2 SVGAGI. This CDR3 contains 13 residues.

In its sample, this clonotype was seen a few times. The CDR3 coding sequence is TGTGCCAGCAGCTCCCGGGACAGAGGCACAGATACGCAGTATTTT. Translation gives CASSSRDRGTDTQYF. The genes are TRBV5-4 and TRBJ2-3; TRBD1 aligns across 7 bases. The germline V gene encodes CDR1 SGHNT and CDR2 YYREEE (reference sequence). The V gene end was trimmed by 3 bases and the J gene end by 1 base; junction bases not matched to a gene: 5. This CDR3 comprises 15 residues.

V and J are TRBV20-1 and TRBJ2-1; 7 bases agree with TRBD2. Losses at the gene ends were 3 bases for V and 5 bases for J; bases not matched to a gene: 10. Germline values: CDR1 DFQATT, CDR2 SNEGSKA (reference sequence). CDR3 size: 15 residues. This CDR3 is CSASAIRLAHNEQFF. DNA of the CDR3: TGCAGTGCTAGTGCGATCCGACTAGCACACAATGAGCAGTTCTTC.

This clonotype is medium-sized. This chain connects TRBV5-4 to TRBJ1-3; D might be TRBD1 (6 bases). Germline V CDR1 and CDR2: SGHNT, YYREEE (reference sequence). Trimming cost V 0 bases and J 2 bases, with 9 bases left between them. The CDR3 covers 15 residues. CDR3 nucleotides: TGTGCCAGCAGCTTGGACACAGGGACTGGAAACACCATATATTTT. Amino acid sequence: CASSLDTGTGNTIYF. The entire variable domain, with the rest obtained from reference TRBV5-4 and TRBJ1-3, is as follows: ETGVTQSPTHLIKTRGQQVTLRCSSQSGHNTVSWYQQALGQGPQFIFQYYREEENGRGNFPPRFSGLQFPNYSSELNVNALELDDSALYLCASSLDTGTGNTIYFGEGSWLTVV.